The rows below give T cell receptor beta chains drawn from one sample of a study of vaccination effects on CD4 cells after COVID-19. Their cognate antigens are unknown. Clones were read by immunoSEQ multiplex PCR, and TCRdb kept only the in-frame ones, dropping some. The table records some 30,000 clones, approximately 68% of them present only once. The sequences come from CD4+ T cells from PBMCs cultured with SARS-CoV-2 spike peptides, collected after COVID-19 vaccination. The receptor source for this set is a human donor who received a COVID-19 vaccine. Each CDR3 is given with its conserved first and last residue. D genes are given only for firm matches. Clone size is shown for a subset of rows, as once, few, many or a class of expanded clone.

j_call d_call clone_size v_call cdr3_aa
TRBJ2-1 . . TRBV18 CASSPPVGGGHNEQFF
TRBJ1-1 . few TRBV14 CASSQVLSNTEAFF
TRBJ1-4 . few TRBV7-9 CASSLEGSGSVEKLFF
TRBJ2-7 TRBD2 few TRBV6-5 CASSSPGTSGYEQYF
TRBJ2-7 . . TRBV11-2 CASSPIRDWGYEQYF
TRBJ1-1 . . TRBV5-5 CASGSGTVNTEAFF
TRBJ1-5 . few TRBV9 CASSPTSAGTQPQHF
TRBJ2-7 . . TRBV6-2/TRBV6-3 CASSYSGGHEQYF
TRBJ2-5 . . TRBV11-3 CASSLGGTAQETQYF
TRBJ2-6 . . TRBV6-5 CASRSGDRRLTF
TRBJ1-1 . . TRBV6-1 CASSEWDTEAFF
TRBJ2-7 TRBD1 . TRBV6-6 CASSQGQGARYEQYF
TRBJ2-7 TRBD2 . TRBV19 CASSIAGTSGGKEQYF
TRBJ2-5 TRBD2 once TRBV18 CASSLSGTSGSETQYF
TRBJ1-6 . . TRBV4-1 CASSQAVLERSPLHF
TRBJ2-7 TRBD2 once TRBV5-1 CASSEGTSGTYEQYF
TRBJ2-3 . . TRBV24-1 CATSAQTSTDTQYF
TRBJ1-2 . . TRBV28 CASSFAGQSYGYTF
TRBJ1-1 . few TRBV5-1 CASSFKVNTEAFF
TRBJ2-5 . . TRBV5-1 CASSLGTDWRHQETQYF
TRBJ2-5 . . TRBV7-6 CASSLGPLNLGQETQYF
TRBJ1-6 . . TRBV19 CASSMGESPLHF
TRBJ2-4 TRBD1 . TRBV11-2 CASSSVRDRLAKNIQYF
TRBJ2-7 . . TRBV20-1 CSARSGHEQYF
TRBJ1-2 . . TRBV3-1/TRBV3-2 CASSPEMTNYGYTF
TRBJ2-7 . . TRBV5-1 CASSLASRTDTSYEQYF
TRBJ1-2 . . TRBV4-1 CASSQKGGGGDGYTF
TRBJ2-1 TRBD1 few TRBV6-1 CASSGGTAERKNEQFF
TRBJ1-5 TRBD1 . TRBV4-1 CASSQDPKTGLDQPQHF
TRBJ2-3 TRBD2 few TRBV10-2 CASSARGGATDTQYF
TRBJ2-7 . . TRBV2 CASSPDRLRYEQYF
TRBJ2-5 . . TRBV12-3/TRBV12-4 CASSFLEGETQYF